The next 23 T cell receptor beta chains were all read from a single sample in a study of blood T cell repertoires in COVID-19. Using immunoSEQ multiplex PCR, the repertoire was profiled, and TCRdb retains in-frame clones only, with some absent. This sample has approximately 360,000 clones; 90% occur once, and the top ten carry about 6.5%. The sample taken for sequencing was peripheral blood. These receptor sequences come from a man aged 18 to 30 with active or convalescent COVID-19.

DNA of the CDR3: TGTGCCAGCAGCGTAGTGGTTAGCGAAGCAGATACGCAGTATTTT. Translation: CASSVVVSEADTQYF. This rearrangement joins TRBV9 to TRBJ2-3, with a possible D match to TRBD2 (5 bases). Looked up from germline, CDR1 is SGDLS and CDR2 is YYNGEE. The CDR3 loop spans 15 amino acids. Between the trimmed V and J ends, which lost 0 bases and 4 bases, there was a span of 12 bases.

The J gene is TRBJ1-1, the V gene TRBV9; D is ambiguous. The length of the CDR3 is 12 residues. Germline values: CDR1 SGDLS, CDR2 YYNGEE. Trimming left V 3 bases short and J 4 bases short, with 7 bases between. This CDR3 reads CASSASSTEAFF. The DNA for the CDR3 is TGTGCCAGCAGCGCCTCGAGCACTGAAGCTTTCTTT.

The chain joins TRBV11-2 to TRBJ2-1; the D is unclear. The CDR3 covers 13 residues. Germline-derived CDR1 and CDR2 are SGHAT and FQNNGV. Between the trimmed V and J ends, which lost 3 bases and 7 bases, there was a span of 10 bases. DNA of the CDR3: TGTGCCAGCAGCTTGGTAGCCGGGAATGAGCAGTTCTTC. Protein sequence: CASSLVAGNEQFF.

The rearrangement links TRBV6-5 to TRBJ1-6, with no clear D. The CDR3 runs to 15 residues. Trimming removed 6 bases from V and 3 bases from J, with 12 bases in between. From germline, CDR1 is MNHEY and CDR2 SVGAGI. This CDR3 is CASRLQRDYNSPLHF. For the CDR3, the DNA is TGTGCCAGCAGATTGCAGAGGGACTATAATTCACCCCTCCACTTT.

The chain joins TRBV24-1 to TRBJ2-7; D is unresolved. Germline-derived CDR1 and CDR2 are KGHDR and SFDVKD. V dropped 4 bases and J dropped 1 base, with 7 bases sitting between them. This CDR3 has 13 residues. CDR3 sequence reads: CATSDSRSYEQYF. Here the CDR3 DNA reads TGTGCCACCAGTGACTCCAGGTCCTACGAGCAGTACTTC.

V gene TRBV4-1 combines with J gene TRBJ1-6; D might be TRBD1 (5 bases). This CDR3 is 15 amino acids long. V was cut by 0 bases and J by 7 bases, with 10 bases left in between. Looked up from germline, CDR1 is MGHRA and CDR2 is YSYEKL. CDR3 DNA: TGCGCCAGCAGCCAAGAATGGGGGGGAAATTCACCCCTCCACTTT. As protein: CASSQEWGGNSPLHF.

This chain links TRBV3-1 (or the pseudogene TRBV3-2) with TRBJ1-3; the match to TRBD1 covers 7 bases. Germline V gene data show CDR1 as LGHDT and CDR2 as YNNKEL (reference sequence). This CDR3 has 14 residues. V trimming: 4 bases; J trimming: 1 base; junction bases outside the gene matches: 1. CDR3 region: CASSLGQSGNTIYF. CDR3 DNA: TGTGCCAGCAGCCTGGGACAGTCTGGAAACACCATATATTTT.

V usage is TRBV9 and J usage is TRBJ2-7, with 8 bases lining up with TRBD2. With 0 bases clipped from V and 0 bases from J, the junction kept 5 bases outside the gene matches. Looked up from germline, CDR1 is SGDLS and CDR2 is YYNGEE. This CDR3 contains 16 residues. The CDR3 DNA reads TGTGCCAGCAGCGTAGACGGGGGGGCCCTCTCCTACGAGCAGTACTTC. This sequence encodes CASSVDGGALSYEQYF.

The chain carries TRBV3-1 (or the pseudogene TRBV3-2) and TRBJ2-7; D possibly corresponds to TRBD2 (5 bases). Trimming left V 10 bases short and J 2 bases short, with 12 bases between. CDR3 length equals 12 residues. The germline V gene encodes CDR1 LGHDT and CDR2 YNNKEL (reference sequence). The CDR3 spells CATKGRTYEQYF. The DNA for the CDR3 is TGTGCCACAAAAGGGAGAACCTACGAGCAGTACTTC.

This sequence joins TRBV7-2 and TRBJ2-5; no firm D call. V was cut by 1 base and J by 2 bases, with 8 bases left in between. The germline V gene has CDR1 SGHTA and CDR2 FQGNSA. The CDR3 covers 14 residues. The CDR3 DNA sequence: TGTGCCAGCAGCTTAGTTGTCCTTCAAGAGACCCAGTACTTC. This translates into CASSLVVLQETQYF.

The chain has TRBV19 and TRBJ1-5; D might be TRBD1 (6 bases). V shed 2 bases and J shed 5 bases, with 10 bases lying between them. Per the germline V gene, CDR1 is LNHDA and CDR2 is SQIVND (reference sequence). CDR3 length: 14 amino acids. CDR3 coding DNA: TGTGCCAGTAGTATACAGGGGTCGTATCAGCCCCAGCATTTT. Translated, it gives CASSIQGSYQPQHF.

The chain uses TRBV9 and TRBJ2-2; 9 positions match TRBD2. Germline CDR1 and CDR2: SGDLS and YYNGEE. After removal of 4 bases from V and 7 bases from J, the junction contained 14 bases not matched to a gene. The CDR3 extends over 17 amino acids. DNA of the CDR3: TGTGCCAGCAGCACGAGCCTGGCGGGGGGGCTCGGCGGGGAGCTGTTTTTT. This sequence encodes CASSTSLAGGLGGELFF.

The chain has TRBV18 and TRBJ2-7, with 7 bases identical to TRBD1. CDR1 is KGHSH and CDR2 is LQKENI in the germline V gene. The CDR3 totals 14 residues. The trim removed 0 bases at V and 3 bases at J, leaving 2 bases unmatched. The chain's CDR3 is CASSPPSGGYEQYF. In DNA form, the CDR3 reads TGTGCCAGCTCACCACCCTCAGGGGGCTACGAGCAGTACTTC.

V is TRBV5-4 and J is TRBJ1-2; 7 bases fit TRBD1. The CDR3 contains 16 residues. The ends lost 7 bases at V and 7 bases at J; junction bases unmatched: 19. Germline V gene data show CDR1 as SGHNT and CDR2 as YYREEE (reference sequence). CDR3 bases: TGTGCCAGCTTGTCTTGGGGGAACCAGGGGGGAACTGGCTACACCTTC. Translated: CASLSWGNQGGTGYTF.

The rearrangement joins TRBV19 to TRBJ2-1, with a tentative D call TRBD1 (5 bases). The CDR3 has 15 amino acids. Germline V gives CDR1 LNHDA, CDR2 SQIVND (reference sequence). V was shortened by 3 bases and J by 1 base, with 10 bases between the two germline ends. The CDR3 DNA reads TGTGCCAGTAGTATCTCGACAGAATCCTACAATGAGCAGTTCTTC. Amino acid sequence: CASSISTESYNEQFF. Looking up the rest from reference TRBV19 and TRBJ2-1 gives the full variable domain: DGGITQSPKYLFRKEGQNVTLSCEQNLNHDAMYWYRQDPGQGLRLIYYSQIVNDFQKGDIAEGYSVSREKKESFPLTVTSAQKNPTAFYLCASSISTESYNEQFFGPGTRLTVL.

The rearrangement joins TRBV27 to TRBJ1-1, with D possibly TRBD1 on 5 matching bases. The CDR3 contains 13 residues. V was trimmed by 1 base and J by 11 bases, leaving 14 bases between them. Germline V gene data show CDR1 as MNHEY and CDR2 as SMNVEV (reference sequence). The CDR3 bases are TGTGCCAGCAGTTTATATTCCGGGCAGGGTGCTTTCTTT. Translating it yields CASSLYSGQGAFF.

The CDR3 nucleotides are TGTGCCAGCACCCAGAGGGCTGAAGCTTTCTTT. Protein sequence: CASTQRAEAFF. This chain uses TRBV2 with TRBJ1-1; unclear D gene. Per germline, CDR1 SNHLY and CDR2 FYNNEI. Deletions cut 7 bases from V and 6 bases from J, with 9 bases between. The length of the CDR3 is 11 residues.

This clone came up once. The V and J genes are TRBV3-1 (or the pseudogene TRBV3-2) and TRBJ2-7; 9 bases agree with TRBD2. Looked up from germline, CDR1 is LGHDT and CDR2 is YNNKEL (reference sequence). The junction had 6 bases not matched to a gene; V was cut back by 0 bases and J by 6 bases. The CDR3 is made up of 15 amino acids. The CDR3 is CASSQDVAGGGEQYF. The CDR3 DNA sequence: TGTGCCAGCAGCCAAGATGTGGCGGGAGGGGGCGAGCAGTACTTC.

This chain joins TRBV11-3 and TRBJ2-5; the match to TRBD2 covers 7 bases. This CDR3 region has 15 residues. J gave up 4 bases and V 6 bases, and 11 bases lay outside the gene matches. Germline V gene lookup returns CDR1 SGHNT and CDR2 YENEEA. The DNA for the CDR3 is TGTGCCAGCAGTTTGACTAGCAGTACATCAGAGACCCAGTACTTC. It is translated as CASSLTSSTSETQYF.

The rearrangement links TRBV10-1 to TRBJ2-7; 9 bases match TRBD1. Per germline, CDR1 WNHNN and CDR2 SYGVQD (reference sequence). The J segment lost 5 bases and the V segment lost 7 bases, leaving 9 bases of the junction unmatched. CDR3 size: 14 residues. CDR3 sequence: CASIDRGEWDEQYF. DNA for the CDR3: TGCGCCAGCATCGACAGGGGGGAATGGGACGAGCAGTACTTC.

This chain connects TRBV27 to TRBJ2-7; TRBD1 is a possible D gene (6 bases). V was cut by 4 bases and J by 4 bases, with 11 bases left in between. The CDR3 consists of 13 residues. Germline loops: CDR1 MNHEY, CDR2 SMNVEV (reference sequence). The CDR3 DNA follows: TGTGCCAGCAGTTACAGGGTTCAGTACGAGCAGTACTTC. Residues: CASSYRVQYEQYF.

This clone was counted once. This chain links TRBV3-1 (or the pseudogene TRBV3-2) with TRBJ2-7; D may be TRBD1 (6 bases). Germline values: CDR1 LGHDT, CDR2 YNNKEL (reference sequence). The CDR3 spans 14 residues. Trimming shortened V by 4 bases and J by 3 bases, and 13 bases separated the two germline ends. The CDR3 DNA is TGTGCCAGCAGCCTCCGGGACAAGAGCTACGAGCAGTACTTC. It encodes CASSLRDKSYEQYF.

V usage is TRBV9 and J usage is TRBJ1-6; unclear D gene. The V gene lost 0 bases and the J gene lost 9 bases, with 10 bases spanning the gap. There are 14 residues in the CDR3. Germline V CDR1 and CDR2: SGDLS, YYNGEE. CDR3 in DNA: TGTGCCAGCAGCGTAGCCGACGAGGGTTCACCCCTCCACTTT. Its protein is CASSVADEGSPLHF. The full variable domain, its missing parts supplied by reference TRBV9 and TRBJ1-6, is DSGVTQTPKHLITATGQRVTLRCSPRSGDLSVYWYQQSLDQGLQFLIQYYNGEERAKGNILERFSAQQFPDLHSELNLSSLELGDSALYFCASSVADEGSPLHFGNGTRLTVT.